A selection of T cell receptor beta chains follows, all from one sample in a study of blood T cell repertoires in COVID-19. Some clones are missing from TCRdb's copy, which holds only in-frame ones; the method was immunoSEQ multiplex PCR. The repertoire holds 100,000 to 150,000 clones, with 60% to 75% as singletons. The sample consisted of peripheral blood. The receptors come from a woman aged 65 to 85 with acute or convalescent COVID-19. CDR3s include the opening cysteine and the closing phenylalanine or tryptophan. A D gene is named only where the DNA matches it firmly. Some rows have no size entry. The others give once, few or many, or a class for an expanded clone.

v_gene	abundance	j_gene	d_gene	CDR3nt	CDR3aa
TRBV4-3	NA	TRBJ1-5	NA	TGCGCCAGCAGCCAAGATATTGGGGCAGGGGACCGCCAGCCCCAGCATTTT	CASSQDIGAGDRQPQHF
TRBV4-3	NA	TRBJ1-2	TRBD1	TGCGCCAGCAGCCGCAACCGACCGGGACAGGATGGCTACACCTTC	CASSRNRPGQDGYTF
TRBV13	NA	TRBJ2-5	NA	TGTGCCAGCAGCTTTGGTGGAACTAACCAAGAGACCCAGTACTTC	CASSFGGTNQETQYF
TRBV7-9	NA	TRBJ1-2	TRBD1	TGTGCCAGCAGCTTAGGGACAGGGAGCGATGGCTACACCTTC	CASSLGTGSDGYTF
TRBV30	NA	TRBJ1-3	TRBD1	TGTGCCTGGAGTGGACAGGGAGTTGCTGGAAACACCATATATTTT	CAWSGQGVAGNTIYF
TRBV6-5	NA	TRBJ2-3	TRBD2	TGTGCCAGCAGTTACGTGGCTAGCGGAGATACGCAGTATTTT	CASSYVASGDTQYF
TRBV20-1	NA	TRBJ2-5	NA	TGCAGTGGCGTAGATCTAGAGACCCAGTACTTC	CSGVDLETQYF
TRBV5-5	NA	TRBJ2-5	NA	TGTGCCAGCAGCCAGGACTTAATGGAGACCCAGTACTTC	CASSQDLMETQYF
TRBV6-5	NA	TRBJ1-6	NA	TGTGCCAGCAGTTATGACGGGGGTGGATCACCCCTCCACTTT	CASSYDGGGSPLHF
TRBV7-8	NA	TRBJ1-6	TRBD1	TGTGCCAGCAGCTTCGAGGGGGCGGTTTCACCCCTCCACTTT	CASSFEGAVSPLHF
TRBV25-1	few	TRBJ2-2	TRBD1	TGTGCCAGCAGGGCCGGGACAGACACCGGGGAGCTGTTTTTT	CASRAGTDTGELFF
TRBV6-5	NA	TRBJ1-2	TRBD1	TGTGCCAGCGACGGGACAGGGGGCTATGGCTACACCTTC	CASDGTGGYGYTF
TRBV3-1/TRBV3-2	few	TRBJ1-1	TRBD1	TGTGCCAGCAGCCAAGTAAGTACAGGGGTTGGCACTGAAGCTTTCTTT	CASSQVSTGVGTEAFF
TRBV4-3	NA	TRBJ2-5	NA	TGCGCCAGCAGCCAAGATCCAGGGCCGAGGGAGACCCAGTACTTC	CASSQDPGPRETQYF
TRBV5-5	few	TRBJ1-6	NA	TGTGCCAGCAGCTCCCAGTGGCCAGGGGAATTATATAATTCACCCCTCCACTTT	CASSSQWPGELYNSPLHF
TRBV6-5	few	TRBJ2-7	TRBD1	TGTGCCAGCAGTTACAAGGGACAGGGTTCCTACGAGCAGTACTTC	CASSYKGQGSYEQYF
TRBV9	NA	TRBJ2-7	TRBD2	TGTGCCAGCAGCTCCGGGACTAGTTGGGAGCAGTACTTC	CASSSGTSWEQYF
TRBV3-1/TRBV3-2	few	TRBJ1-5	TRBD1	TGTGCCAGCAGCCAAGGGACAGGGGGCAATCAGCCCCAGCATTTT	CASSQGTGGNQPQHF
TRBV6-2/TRBV6-3	NA	TRBJ2-5	NA	TGTGCCAGCAGCTCCGTGTACCAAGAGACCCAGTACTTC	CASSSVYQETQYF
TRBV7-8	NA	TRBJ2-7	NA	TGTGCCAGCAGCTTAGAACTACACGAGCAGTACTTC	CASSLELHEQYF
TRBV29-1	few	TRBJ2-7	TRBD2	TGCAGCGTTGAATTTAGCGGGACCTCCTACGAGCAGTACTTC	CSVEFSGTSYEQYF
TRBV18	NA	TRBJ2-7	TRBD2	TGTGCCAGCTCACTCGCCGGGACAGGGAGACTAGCGGGGGTGTACGAGCAGTACTTC	CASSLAGTGRLAGVYEQYF
TRBV5-5	NA	TRBJ2-5	NA	TGTGCCAGCAGCTTGGCGACAGGAGGTGGGGAGACCCAGTACTTC	CASSLATGGGETQYF
TRBV19	NA	TRBJ2-7	TRBD1	TGTGCCAGTAGTGTGACAGGGGGGCCCTACGAGCAGTACTTC	CASSVTGGPYEQYF
TRBV27	NA	TRBJ1-4	NA	TGTGCCAGCAACCCCACAGGGCGGACTAATGAAAAACTGTTTTTT	CASNPTGRTNEKLFF
TRBV28	NA	TRBJ2-5	TRBD1	TGTGCCAGCAGTCGACAGGGTTTGGAGACCCAGTACTTC	CASSRQGLETQYF
TRBV5-6	NA	TRBJ1-5	TRBD1	TGTGCCAGCAGCTTGACAGGACAGGGGATTTTTAGCAATCAGCCCCAGCATTTT	CASSLTGQGIFSNQPQHF
TRBV6-6	NA	TRBJ2-5	TRBD1	TGTGCCACGGGACAGCACCTTGGGGAGACCCAGTACTTC	CATGQHLGETQYF
TRBV3-1/TRBV3-2	NA	TRBJ2-7	NA	TGTGCCAGCAGCCTTGGTCGAGCTGGGCTCGAGCAGTACTTC	CASSLGRAGLEQYF
TRBV2	many	TRBJ1-4	NA	TGTGCCAGCAGGCCCCAGGGGCATGAAAAACTGTTTTTT	CASRPQGHEKLFF
TRBV21-1	NA	TRBJ1-1	NA	TGTGCCAGCAGCAAACGGGGGACTACTGAAGCTTTCTTT	CASSKRGTTEAFF
TRBV6-5	NA	TRBJ1-5	TRBD1	TGTGCCAGCAGTACGACAGGGGGTCAGCCCCAGCATTTT	CASSTTGGQPQHF
TRBV6-1	NA	TRBJ1-5	TRBD1	TGTGCCAGCAGTGGTAAAGGGGGCTCCCATAGCAATCAGCCCCAGCATTTT	CASSGKGGSHSNQPQHF
TRBV6-5	NA	TRBJ1-1	NA	TGTGCCAGCAGGGCAACGGGACAAAAGAACACTGAAGCTTTCTTT	CASRATGQKNTEAFF
TRBV19	NA	TRBJ2-2	NA	TGTGCCAGTAGGAGGGCTGACGCGAACACCGGGGAGCTGTTTTTT	CASRRADANTGELFF
TRBV4-2	NA	TRBJ2-2	NA	TGTGCCAGCAGCCAGGTCAGGACAACGAACACCGGGGAGCTGTTTTTT	CASSQVRTTNTGELFF